The sequence of this T cell receptor (beta chain) was determined in a study of vaccination effects on CD4 cells after COVID-19. Points on this clone: Its target is unknown.

Viral peptide pools were used in the ViraFEST assay to expand antigen-specific CD4+ T cells, and sequencing came afterward. Following an approximately eleven-day culture, CD4+ T cells were purified. The person acquired a PCR-confirmed SARS-CoV-2 infection between March and December 2020. Wells of roughly 2.1 million PBMC each were grown with around 10 IU/ml IL-2 and approximately 9.5 ug/ml peptides. Pooled HIV-1 Nef peptides were the negative control culture. The CDR3 loop spans 18 amino acids. The germline V gene encodes CDR1 SEHNR and CDR2 FQNEAQ (reference sequence). With 1 base clipped from V and 5 bases from J, the junction kept 13 bases outside the gene matches. Sequencing used immunoSEQ multiplex PCR; TCRdb keeps in-frame clones, though not all of them. Of 70,000 or so clones listed, 60% to 75% are singletons.

The chain couples TRBV7-9 to TRBJ2-3; 9 nucleotides agree with TRBD2. This clonotype originated in a human donor who had a prior SARS-CoV-2 infection. This sample comprised CD4+ T cells from PBMCs cultured with HIV peptides, obtained before COVID-19 vaccination. The subset was: HIV-1 Nef peptide pool negative control/reference culture. CDR3 sequence: CASSLGRALAGFIDTQYF. Written as DNA, the CDR3 is TGTGCCAGCAGCTTAGGGCGGGCGCTAGCGGGATTCATAGATACGCAGTATTTT.